One sample yielded the 13 T cell receptor beta chains listed below, sequenced in a study of blood T cell repertoires in COVID-19. Libraries were prepared by immunoSEQ multiplex PCR; TCRdb keeps only in-frame clonotypes and omits some of them. The sample records 300,000 to 500,000 clones, more than 75% being singletons. The sequenced sample was PBMCs or T cells enriched from blood (not recorded which). These receptors all come from a woman in her 30s with acute COVID-19.

J is TRBJ2-7 and V is TRBV7-3, with D hard to call. V was pared by 2 bases and J by 3 bases, with 8 bases between. The CDR3 sequence is 13 residues long. Germline assignment: CDR1 SGHTA and CDR2 FQGTGA. In DNA, the CDR3 is TGTGCCAGCAGCTTATCCTCCGGCTACGAGCAGTACTTC. This codes for CASSLSSGYEQYF.

The chain combines TRBV6-5 with TRBJ1-3, with D maybe TRBD1 (5 bases). Trimming removed 4 bases at V and 1 base at J, with 14 bases between. The CDR3 is 16 residues long. The germline V gene has CDR1 MNHEY and CDR2 SVGAGI. CDR3 coding DNA: TGTGCCAGCAGTTCTACTCAGGGCTTTTCTGGAAACACCATATATTTT. Translated, it gives CASSSTQGFSGNTIYF.

The V call is TRBV19, the J call TRBJ1-1; D perhaps matches TRBD1 (6 bases). Germline loops: CDR1 LNHDA, CDR2 SQIVND (reference sequence). Trimming left V 0 bases short and J 8 bases short, with 19 bases between. The CDR3 runs to 16 residues. The DNA for the CDR3 is TGTGCCAGTAGTATAGATAGGGTCTTGGGGACAATCGAAGCTTTCTTT. It translates to CASSIDRVLGTIEAFF.

This CDR3 is CASSAGPTGSNQPQHF. The CDR3 DNA follows: TGTGCCAGCAGCGCGGGACCGACAGGGAGCAATCAGCCCCAGCATTTT. The rearrangement uses TRBV9 and TRBJ1-5; 7 nucleotides agree with TRBD1. Germline V gives CDR1 SGDLS, CDR2 YYNGEE. J gave up 1 base and V 3 bases, and 7 bases lay outside the gene matches. This CDR3 has 16 amino acids.

The gene calls are TRBV11-1 and TRBJ2-7; 11 bases map to TRBD2. The CDR3 sequence is 16 residues long. Trimming cost V 2 bases and J 5 bases; bases outside gene matches: 8. From germline, CDR1 is SGHAT and CDR2 FQDESV (reference sequence). The chain's CDR3 is CASSLLTSGGIDEQYF. CDR3 nucleotide sequence: TGTGCCAGCAGCTTATTAACTAGCGGGGGCATCGACGAGCAGTACTTC.

The chain couples TRBV24-1 to TRBJ2-1, with D tentatively TRBD1 (6 bases). CDR1 and CDR2 (germline): KGHDR, SFDVKD. CDR3 length: 13 residues. Between the trimmed V and J ends, which lost 7 bases and 7 bases, there was a span of 13 bases. CDR3: CATSQQGWNEQFF. The CDR3 DNA reads as TGTGCCACCAGCCAACAGGGATGGAATGAGCAGTTCTTC.

CDR3 coding DNA: TGTGCCTGGAGTGTCCTTACAGGGGGCGCGGGCTATGGCTACACCTTC. Translated, it gives CAWSVLTGGAGYGYTF. This chain uses TRBV30 with TRBJ1-2, with 9 bases lining up with TRBD1. In germline, CDR1 is GTSNPN, CDR2 SVGIG (reference sequence). V was pared by 0 bases and J by 4 bases, with 9 bases of the junction left unmatched. CDR3 length: 16 residues.

This chain links TRBV6-5 with TRBJ2-5; TRBD2 matches 9 bases. Germline CDR1 MNHEY, CDR2 SVGAGI. CDR3 size: 15 residues. J lost 5 bases, V lost 2 bases, and 6 bases had no gene match. CDR3 nucleotides: TGTGCCAGCAGTTACGAAGGCCTAGCGGGGGAGACCCAGTACTTC. It codes for CASSYEGLAGETQYF.

The rearrangement links TRBV20-1 to TRBJ1-4; TRBD1 agrees at 7 bases. The CDR3 has 13 amino acids. The V segment lost 4 bases and the J segment 3 bases; nucleotides outside the gene matches: 2. CDR1 is DFQATT, CDR2 SNEGSKA, per germline (reference sequence). The DNA of the CDR3 is TGCAGTGCTAATGACAGGGCTAATGAAAAACTGTTTTTT. This codes for CSANDRANEKLFF.

J is TRBJ2-5 and V is TRBV10-2; D is unclear. The CDR3 runs 14 residues. V dropped 4 bases and J dropped 4 bases, with 13 bases sitting between them. Germline CDR1 is WSHSY and CDR2 is SAAADI. In DNA form, the CDR3 reads TGCGCCAGCAGTGCGTTAAGACCGGGAGAGACCCAGTACTTC. Translated, it gives CASSALRPGETQYF.

V gene TRBV29-1 combines with J gene TRBJ1-1; no clear D gene. Germline V gene lookup returns CDR1 SQVTM and CDR2 ANQGSEA. The V gene lost 1 base and the J gene lost 0 bases, with 12 bases spanning the gap. The CDR3 runs 15 residues. CDR3 coding DNA: TGCAGCGTTGAAGCGTCGGGGTTTATGAACACTGAAGCTTTCTTT. Amino acid sequence: CSVEASGFMNTEAFF.

The DNA of the CDR3 is TGTGCCAGCAGCCAAGTTTCCGGACTAGCGGGGGGCGCCCGGGAAAACATTCAGTACTTC. Its translation: CASSQVSGLAGGARENIQYF. The rearrangement joins TRBV3-1 (or the pseudogene TRBV3-2) to TRBJ2-4; TRBD2 agrees at 14 bases. The germline V gene encodes CDR1 LGHDT and CDR2 YNNKEL (reference sequence). Germline trimming cut 1 base from V and 5 bases from J; bases unmatched to any gene: 13. The CDR3 totals 20 residues.

This chain uses TRBV7-6 with TRBJ1-1; no definite D call. The CDR3 is made up of 14 amino acids. Germline V CDR1 and CDR2: SGHVS, FNYEAQ. The ends were cut back, 1 base at V and 2 bases at J, with 8 bases in the middle. CDR3: CASSLVGGNTEAFF. The DNA for the CDR3 is TGTGCCAGCAGCTTAGTTGGAGGAAACACTGAAGCTTTCTTT.